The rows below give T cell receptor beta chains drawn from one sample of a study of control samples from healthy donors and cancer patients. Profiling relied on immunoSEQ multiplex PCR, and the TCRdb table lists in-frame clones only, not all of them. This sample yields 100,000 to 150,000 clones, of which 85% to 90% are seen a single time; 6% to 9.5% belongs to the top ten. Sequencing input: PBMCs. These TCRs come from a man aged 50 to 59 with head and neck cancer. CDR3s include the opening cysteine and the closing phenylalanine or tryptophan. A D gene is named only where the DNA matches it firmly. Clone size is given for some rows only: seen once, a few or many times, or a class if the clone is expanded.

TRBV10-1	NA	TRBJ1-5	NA	CASSEGGRGQPQHF	TGCGCCAGCAGTGAAGGGGGAAGGGGGCAGCCCCAGCATTTT
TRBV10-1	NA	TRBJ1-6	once	CASSVRSNSPLHF	TGCGCCAGCAGTGTCAGGAGTAATTCACCCCTCCACTTT
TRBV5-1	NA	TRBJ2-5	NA	CASSFRTTQETQYF	TGCGCCAGCAGCTTTAGGACCACCCAAGAGACCCAGTACTTC
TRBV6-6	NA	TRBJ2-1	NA	CASSYSANEQFF	TGTGCCAGCAGTTACTCGGCCAATGAGCAGTTCTTC
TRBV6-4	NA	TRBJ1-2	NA	CASPFIRDTGGYYGYTF	TGTGCCAGCCCCTTCATACGGGACACCGGCGGGTACTATGGCTACACCTTC
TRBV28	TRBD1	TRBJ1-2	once	CASSIQGPDYGYTF	TGTGCCAGCAGTATACAGGGGCCTGACTATGGCTACACCTTC
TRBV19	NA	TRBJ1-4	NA	CASSPRDGNEKLFF	TGTGCCAGTAGTCCCCGGGACGGTAATGAAAAACTGTTTTTT
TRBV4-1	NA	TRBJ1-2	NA	CASSQGPRTGIDGYTF	TGCGCCAGCAGCCAAGGTCCGCGTACTGGGATCGATGGCTACACCTTC
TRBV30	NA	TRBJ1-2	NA	CAHLSGFYGYTF	TGTGCCCACCTATCTGGGTTCTATGGCTACACCTTC
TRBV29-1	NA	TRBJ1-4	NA	CSVPGESNEKLFF	TGCAGCGTTCCGGGGGAGAGTAATGAAAAACTGTTTTTT
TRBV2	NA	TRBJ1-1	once	CASSFGRVRTEAFF	TGTGCCAGCAGCTTTGGCAGGGTTAGGACTGAAGCTTTCTTT
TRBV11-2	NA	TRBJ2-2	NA	CASSPLTGELFF	TGTGCCAGCAGCCCTCTAACCGGGGAGCTGTTTTTT
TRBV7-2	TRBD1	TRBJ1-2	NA	CASTFSGGLSYGYTF	TGTGCCAGCACCTTTTCAGGGGGCCTATCCTATGGCTACACCTTC
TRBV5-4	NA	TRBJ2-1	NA	CASSLLNNEQFF	TGTGCCAGCAGCTTGCTGAACAATGAGCAGTTCTTC
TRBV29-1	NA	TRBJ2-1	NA	CSVEILSYNEQFF	TGCAGCGTTGAGATCCTATCGTACAATGAGCAGTTCTTC
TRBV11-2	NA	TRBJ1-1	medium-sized	CASSLNRLNTEAFF	TGTGCCAGCAGCCTCAACCGTTTGAACACTGAAGCTTTCTTT
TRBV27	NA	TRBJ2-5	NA	CASSLLPGTQETQYF	TGTGCCAGCAGTTTATTACCGGGTACCCAAGAGACCCAGTACTTC
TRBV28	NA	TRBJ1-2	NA	CASSSNDRNYGYTF	TGTGCCAGCAGTTCAAACGACAGGAACTATGGCTACACCTTC
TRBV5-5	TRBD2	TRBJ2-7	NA	CASRSSGGSYEQYF	TGTGCCAGCAGGAGTTCGGGCGGGAGCTACGAGCAGTACTTC
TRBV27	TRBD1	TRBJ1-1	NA	CASSWQGALNTEAFF	TGTGCCAGCAGTTGGCAGGGGGCATTGAACACTGAAGCTTTCTTT
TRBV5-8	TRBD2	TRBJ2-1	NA	CASSTRLAGPGGQFF	TGTGCCAGCAGCACCAGACTAGCGGGACCGGGCGGGCAGTTCTTC
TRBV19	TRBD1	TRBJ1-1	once	CASSQTGGLTEAFF	TGTGCCAGTAGTCAGACAGGGGGTCTCACTGAAGCTTTCTTT
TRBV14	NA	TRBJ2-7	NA	CASSQAGYYEQYF	TGTGCCAGCAGCCAAGCGGGGTACTACGAGCAGTACTTC
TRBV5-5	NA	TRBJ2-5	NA	CASSTTGSETQYF	TGTGCCAGCAGCACCACAGGGTCAGAGACCCAGTACTTC
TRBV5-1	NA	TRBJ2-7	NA	CASSLLEGPSYEQYF	TGCGCCAGCAGCTTGCTCGAGGGACCCTCCTACGAGCAGTACTTC
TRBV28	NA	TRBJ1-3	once	CASSFSGNTIYF	TGTGCCAGCAGTTTTTCTGGAAACACCATATATTTT
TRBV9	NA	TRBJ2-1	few	CASSGWGRDEQFF	TGTGCCAGCAGTGGGTGGGGAAGGGATGAGCAGTTCTTC
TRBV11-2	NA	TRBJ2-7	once	CASSLDAGLPTYEQYF	TGTGCCAGCAGCTTAGATGCAGGACTACCTACCTACGAGCAGTACTTC
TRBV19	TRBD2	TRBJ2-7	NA	CASSIAAGGQVEQYF	TGTGCCAGTAGTATAGCCGCGGGAGGGCAAGTCGAGCAGTACTTC
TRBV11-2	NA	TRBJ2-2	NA	CASSFKNTGELFF	TGTGCCAGCAGCTTTAAAAACACCGGGGAGCTGTTTTTT
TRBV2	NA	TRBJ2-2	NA	CASSEAITGELFF	TGTGCCAGCAGTGAAGCTATCACCGGGGAGCTGTTTTTT
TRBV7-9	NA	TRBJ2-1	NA	CASSRELTGGFF	TGTGCCAGCAGCCGAGAGCTCACCGGAGGTTTCTTC
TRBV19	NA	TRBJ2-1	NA	CASSIWANEQFF	TGTGCCAGTAGTATCTGGGCCAATGAGCAGTTCTTC
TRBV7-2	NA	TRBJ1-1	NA	CASSLAGTQNTEAFF	TGTGCCAGCAGCTTAGCAGGGACACAGAACACTGAAGCTTTCTTT
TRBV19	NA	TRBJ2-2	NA	CASSNSGTGELFF	TGTGCCAGTAGTAACTCAGGGACCGGGGAGCTGTTTTTT
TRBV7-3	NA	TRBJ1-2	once	CASSSSGRSWDGYTF	TGTGCCAGCAGCTCCTCCGGGAGGTCCTGGGATGGCTACACCTTC
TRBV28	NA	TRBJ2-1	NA	CASSGGVNEQFF	TGTGCCAGCAGTGGAGGGGTCAACGAGCAGTTCTTC